The source of this TCR beta chain is a study of blood T cell repertoires in COVID-19. Participants came from roughly 23 US areas, aged about 18 to 89 years. About this clone: Within the sample, other DNA sequences also encode this same CDR3.

V lost 0 bases and J lost 4, with 8 bases in between. Looked up from germline, CDR1 is SGHRS and CDR2 is YFSETQ. The CDR3 length is 14 residues. Produced via immunoSEQ multiplex PCR; TCRdb's table is partial and in-frame only. The sample records about 300,000 clones, 89% being singletons. This chain joins TRBV5-1 and TRBJ2-1, with D possibly being TRBD1 (5 bases). This sequence originates from a man aged 55 to 70 who had recovered from COVID-19. Material for sequencing was PBMCs or T cells enriched from blood (not recorded which). The CDR3 sequence: CASSLGQGYNEQFF. In nucleotides, the CDR3 is TGCGCCAGCAGCTTGGGGCAGGGTTACAATGAGCAGTTCTTC. Together with reference TRBV5-1 and TRBJ2-1, the CDR3 gives the full variable domain: KAGVTQTPRYLIKTRGQQVTLSCSPISGHRSVSWYQQTPGQGLQFLFEYFSETQRNKGNFPGRFSGRQFSNSRSEMNVSTLELGDSALYLCASSLGQGYNEQFFGPGTRLTVL.